This entry concerns a single T cell receptor beta chain. CDR1 KGHDR and CDR2 SFDVKD come from the germline V gene. CDR3 length: 18 amino acids. V lost 5 bases to trimming and J lost 2 bases; unmatched junction nucleotides: 11. This sample was taken from a study of blood T cell repertoires in COVID-19. Study-wide context: Some COVID-19 samples were acute and others convalescent; all came from the United States, Italy and Spain. Sample material is recorded as cDNA or gDNA derived from T cells, B-cell-depleted T cells, or PBMCs.

In the source study's methods: Estimation of nucleated cell counts was performed using reference gene primer amplification. The assay was immunoSEQ multiplex PCR, and TCRdb's table has in-frame clones only and misses some. That table gives V, J and clone size, and the DNA gave D and trimming. This table has 100,000 or so clones, about nine tenths appearing once. Material: peripheral blood. The chain joins TRBV24-1 to TRBJ2-5; 12 bases agree with TRBD1. This clonotype was obtained from a man aged 55 to 70 with acute or convalescent COVID-19. The CDR3 sequence: CATSGVRDRGLRQETQYF. The CDR3 DNA sequence: TGTGCCACCAGTGGCGTCCGGGACAGGGGGCTTCGGCAAGAGACCCAGTACTTC.